Included here is one TCR beta chain sequence, with context. Its antigen remains unidentified. Germline values: CDR1 SGHTA, CDR2 FQGNSA. V lost 1 base to trimming and J lost 6 bases; unmatched junction nucleotides: 8. This CDR3 is built from 18 residues. The source of the sample is a study of T cell responses to AZD1222 COVID-19 vaccine. General study results and limits: There were mostly white British donors and more females than males, and clonal diversity was possibly underestimated. Baseline antibody screening turned up just a handful of seropositive AZD1222 recipients.

The repertoire was sequenced with immunoSEQ multiplex PCR; TCRdb's copy has only in-frame clones and lacks some. The table lists 150,000 to 200,000 clones, about 89% of them singletons. The input for sequencing was peripheral blood, taken on day 0 of AZD1222 vaccination. The receptor comes from an adult in good health. The rearrangement links TRBV7-2 to TRBJ2-1; the match to TRBD2 covers 14 bases. CDR3 region: CASSLGGTSGSRVNEQFF. CDR3 in DNA: TGTGCCAGCAGCTTAGGGGGGACTAGCGGGAGTCGGGTCAATGAGCAGTTCTTC.